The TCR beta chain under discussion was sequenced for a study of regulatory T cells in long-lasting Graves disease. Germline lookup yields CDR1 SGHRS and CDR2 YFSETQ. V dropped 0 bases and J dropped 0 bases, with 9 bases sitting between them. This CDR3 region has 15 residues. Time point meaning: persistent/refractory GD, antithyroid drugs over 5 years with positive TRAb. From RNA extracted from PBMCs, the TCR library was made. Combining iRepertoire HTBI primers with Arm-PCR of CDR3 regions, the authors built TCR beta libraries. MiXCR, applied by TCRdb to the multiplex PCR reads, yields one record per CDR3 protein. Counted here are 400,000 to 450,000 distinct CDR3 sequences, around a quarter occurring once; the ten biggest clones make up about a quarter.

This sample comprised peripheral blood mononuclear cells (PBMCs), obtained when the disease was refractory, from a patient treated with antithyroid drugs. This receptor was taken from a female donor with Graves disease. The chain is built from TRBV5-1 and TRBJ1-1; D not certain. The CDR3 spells CASSLAGLLNTEAFF. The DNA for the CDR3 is TGCGCCAGCAGCTTGGCCGGGCTCCTGAACACTGAAGCTTTCTTT.